Below, 32 T cell receptor beta chains from the same sample are listed, as sequenced in a study of T cell therapy after organ transplantation. Indicated time point: 4-8 weeks after completion of therapy. TCRdb's copy holds only in-frame clones and misses some; the assay was immunoSEQ multiplex PCR. The data show 15,000 to 20,000 clones, with 65% to 85% seen just once and roughly a tenth held by the top ten. No antigens are known for them. The starting material was CD8+ T cells from blood, obtained after autologous CMV-specific T cell therapy. The receptors originated from a human patient who had received a solid organ transplant and had CMV disease. Some T cells may possibly be graft donor cells.

V gene TRBV7-9 combines with J gene TRBJ1-1; D is undetermined. CDR3 length: 14 residues. Per germline, CDR1 SEHNR and CDR2 FQNEAQ (reference sequence). The V gene lost 1 base and the J gene lost 0 bases, with 6 bases spanning the gap. CDR3 sequence reads: CASSLVAMNTEAFF. In nucleotides, the CDR3 is TGTGCCAGCAGCTTAGTTGCGATGAACACTGAAGCTTTCTTT.

This chain uses TRBV7-9 with TRBJ2-5; TRBD1 might be the D (6 bases). Germline CDR1 and CDR2: SEHNR and FQNEAQ (reference sequence). The CDR3 is made up of 15 amino acids. V shed 1 base and J shed 0 bases, with 9 bases lying between them. The CDR3 bases are TGTGCCAGCAGCTTAGGGTGGACAGACCAAGAGACCCAGTACTTC. Translating gives CASSLGWTDQETQYF.

The J gene is TRBJ2-2, the V gene TRBV19; D might be TRBD2 (7 bases). Germline loops: CDR1 LNHDA, CDR2 SQIVND (reference sequence). This CDR3 spans 14 amino acids. The germline V and J ends were trimmed by 8 bases and 5 bases, with 15 bases remaining between them. CDR3 nucleotides: TGTGCCAGTGACCTGGGGGGGCGAACCGGGGAGCTGTTTTTT. Encoded protein: CASDLGGRTGELFF.

The genes are TRBV6-1 and TRBJ1-2; D might be TRBD1 (5 bases). Germline CDR1 is MNHNS and CDR2 is SASEGT. Trimming removed 8 bases at V and 5 bases at J, with 6 bases between. This CDR3 region has 10 residues. CDR3 region: CASEGYGYTF. CDR3 coding DNA: TGTGCCAGCGAGGGGTATGGCTACACCTTC.

This clone was seen more than once but under ten times. The V and J genes are TRBV10-2 and TRBJ2-1; the D gene is possibly TRBD1 (5 bases). Per germline, CDR1 WSHSY and CDR2 SAAADI. Trimming stripped 7 bases from V and 4 bases from J, with 26 bases between. The CDR3 is made up of 18 amino acids. This CDR3 reads CASTQGAQSNVPYNEQFF. CDR3 in DNA: TGCGCCAGCACCCAAGGGGCCCAAAGCAATGTCCCTTACAATGAGCAGTTCTTC.

This clone occurred a few times. This sequence joins TRBV7-6 and TRBJ1-5; 8 bases map to TRBD1. Per germline, CDR1 SGHVS and CDR2 FNYEAQ. The CDR3 contains 15 residues. The J segment lost 3 bases and the V segment lost 3 bases, leaving 4 bases of the junction unmatched. For the CDR3, the DNA is TGTGCCAGCAGCTTCGGGACAGGTACCAATCAGCCCCAGCATTTT. Residues: CASSFGTGTNQPQHF.

This chain links TRBV13 with TRBJ2-7; 8 nucleotides agree with TRBD1. The V gene's germline CDR1 is PRHDT and CDR2 FYEKMQ (reference sequence). V dropped 4 bases and J dropped 2; count of bases not matched to a gene: 4. The CDR3 length is 14 residues. In nucleotides, the CDR3 is TGTGCCAGCAGCTCCGGACAGGGCGCCTACGAGCAGTACTTC. Translation gives CASSSGQGAYEQYF.

V gene TRBV10-2 combines with J gene TRBJ1-2, with D uncertain. This CDR3 has 16 amino acids. Per the germline V gene, CDR1 is WSHSY and CDR2 is SAAADI. Trimming cost V 0 bases and J 0 bases, with 11 bases left between them. CDR3 in DNA: TGCGCCAGCAGTGAGTCGATCGGGCGAACTAACTATGGCTACACCTTC. It yields the protein CASSESIGRTNYGYTF.

The chain recombines TRBV10-3 with TRBJ2-1; D remains ambiguous. Germline V gives CDR1 ENHRY, CDR2 SYGVKD. V lost 0 bases and J 8 bases, leaving 5 bases between the germline ends. The CDR3 is made up of 12 amino acids. DNA of the CDR3: TGTGCCATCAGTGAGTCGTTGGATGAGCAGTTCTTC. This gives the protein CAISESLDEQFF.

As regards this clone: Germline and junction disagree at one end, which may indicate a read error. The J gene is TRBJ2-7, the V gene TRBV4-2; 7 bases are shared with TRBD1. Germline-derived CDR1 and CDR2 are LGHNA and YNFKEQ. The CDR3 extends over 15 amino acids. The CDR3 here is CASSQAGTASDEQYF. CDR3 DNA: TGTGCCAGCAGCCAAGCCGGGACAGCCTCCGACGAGCAGTACTTC.

The genes are TRBV27 and TRBJ2-2, with D possibly called TRBD1 or TRBD2 (5 bases each). This CDR3 spans 15 amino acids. V dropped 7 bases and J dropped 4 bases, with 16 bases sitting between them. Per the germline V gene, CDR1 is MNHEY and CDR2 is SMNVEV (reference sequence). DNA for the CDR3: TGTGCCAGCACCTTACTAGGGGCAGCCACCGGGGAGCTGTTTTTT. Translating it yields CASTLLGAATGELFF.

The rearrangement joins TRBV2 to TRBJ2-1; D not resolved. Germline V gene data show CDR1 as SNHLY and CDR2 as FYNNEI. The CDR3 runs to 10 residues. V lost 7 bases and J 2 bases, leaving 0 bases between the germline ends. The CDR3 nucleotides read TGTGCCAGCACCTACAATGAGCAGTTCTTC. Translated, it gives CASTYNEQFF.

The chain couples TRBV11-2 to TRBJ1-1, with D unclear. Trimming took 3 bases from V and 1 from J, leaving 6 bases between them. CDR3 size: 13 residues. Germline V lookup: CDR1 SGHAT, CDR2 FQNNGV. The CDR3 loop reads CASSFGPNTEAFF. CDR3 coding DNA: TGTGCCAGCAGCTTCGGTCCGAACACTGAAGCTTTCTTT. Filled out from reference TRBV11-2 and TRBJ1-1, the complete variable domain reads EAGVAQSPRYKIIEKRQSVAFWCNPISGHATLYWYQQILGQGPKLLIQFQNNGVVDDSQLPKDRFSAERLKGVDSTLKIQPAKLEDSAVYLCASSFGPNTEAFFGQGTRLTVV.

A single count supports this clone. V gene TRBV7-9 combines with J gene TRBJ2-7; the match to TRBD2 covers 15 bases. CDR1 and CDR2 from the germline V gene are SEHNR and FQNEAQ (reference sequence). The ends lost 1 base at V and 5 bases at J; junction bases unmatched: 0. The CDR3 has 15 residues. CDR3 amino acids: CASSLGTSGGDEQYF. The CDR3 region has the DNA TGTGCCAGCAGCTTAGGGACTAGCGGGGGGGACGAGCAGTACTTC.

The sample holds one count of this clone. The chain joins TRBV5-6 to TRBJ2-7; D possibly matches TRBD1 or TRBD2 (5 bases each). Germline V gene data show CDR1 as SGHDT and CDR2 as YYEEEE. V dropped 0 bases and J dropped 6 bases, with 10 bases sitting between them. The CDR3 is made up of 13 amino acids. The CDR3 region has the DNA TGTGCCAGCAGCTTGGGGGACCCTCTCGAGCAGTACTTC. It specifies CASSLGDPLEQYF.

This chain connects TRBV6-1 to TRBJ1-2; D gene uncertain. In germline, CDR1 is MNHNS, CDR2 SASEGT. The germline V and J ends were trimmed by 8 bases and 7 bases, with 14 bases remaining between them. This CDR3 has 12 residues. DNA of the CDR3: TGTGCCAGCTCTCTGGGCGGCCCTGGCTACACCTTC. Translated: CASSLGGPGYTF.

This chain joins TRBV11-3 and TRBJ2-3; D not resolved. CDR1 is SGHNT, CDR2 YENEEA, per germline. The CDR3 spans 14 residues. The germline V and J ends were trimmed by 5 bases and 1 base, with 10 bases remaining between them. The CDR3 DNA is TGTGCCAGCAGCCAGCCTGGGGGCACAGATACGCAGTATTTT. This gives the protein CASSQPGGTDTQYF. The full variable domain, completed using reference TRBV11-3 and TRBJ2-3, is EAGVVQSPRYKIIEKKQPVAFWCNPISGHNTLYWYLQNLGQGPELLIRYENEEAVDDSQLPKDRFSAERLKGVDSTLKIQPAELGDSAVYLCASSQPGGTDTQYFGPGTRLTVL.

The V gene is TRBV13, the J gene TRBJ2-7; TRBD2 matches 10 bases. With V trimmed by 4 bases and J by 6 bases, 3 bases remained unmatched. The CDR3 has 13 residues. Germline V lookup: CDR1 PRHDT, CDR2 FYEKMQ (reference sequence). DNA for the CDR3: TGTGCCAGCAGCTACGCTAGCGGGGGCGAGCAGTACTTC. Protein product: CASSYASGGEQYF. The full variable domain, completed using reference TRBV13 and TRBJ2-7, is AAGVIQSPRHLIKEKRETATLKCYPIPRHDTVYWYQQGPGQDPQFLISFYEKMQSDKGSIPDRFSAQQFSDYHSELNMSSLELGDSALYFCASSYASGGEQYFGPGTRLTVT.

V is TRBV6-5 and J is TRBJ2-6; the D gene could be TRBD1 or TRBD2 (5 bases each). Trimming took off 3 bases at V and 0 bases at J, with 9 bases between the two ends. This CDR3 region has 16 residues. Germline assignment: CDR1 MNHEY and CDR2 SVGAGI. The CDR3 nucleotides read TGTGCCAGCAGTTATGGGACGGGCTCTGGGGCCAACGTCCTGACTTTC. Translated, it gives CASSYGTGSGANVLTF.

V gene TRBV12-5 combines with J gene TRBJ2-7; D perhaps matches TRBD1 (5 bases). Trimming removed 6 bases from V and 3 bases from J, with 15 bases in between. This CDR3 contains 14 residues. The germline gives CDR1 LGHNT, CDR2 FRNRAP. CDR3 sequence (DNA): TGTGCTAGTGGCCCCTTCCTCGACAGCTACGAGCAGTACTTC. Translation gives CASGPFLDSYEQYF.

The V call is TRBV9, the J call TRBJ2-3; D unresolved. The V end lost 2 bases, the J end lost 4 bases, and 14 bases lay between the germline ends. This CDR3 has 15 residues. CDR1 is SGDLS, CDR2 YYNGEE, per germline. CDR3 amino acids: CASSVPNSPADTQYF. In nucleotides, the CDR3 is TGTGCCAGCAGCGTTCCAAATTCACCGGCAGATACGCAGTATTTT.

This chain links TRBV10-2 with TRBJ1-5; 8 bases match TRBD1. Germline V gene data show CDR1 as WSHSY and CDR2 as SAAADI. CDR3 size: 13 residues. V was pared by 7 bases and J by 7 bases, with 6 bases of the junction left unmatched. CDR3 DNA sequence: TGCGCCAGCACCTCAGGGGGCGGACAGCCCCAGCATTTT. Its protein product is CASTSGGGQPQHF.

The gene calls are TRBV13 and TRBJ2-1, with 7 bases matching TRBD2. The germline gives CDR1 PRHDT, CDR2 FYEKMQ (reference sequence). The CDR3 runs 13 residues. The V and J ends lost 2 bases and 5 bases, in that order; junction bases with no gene match: 0. CDR3 bases: TGTGCCAGCAGCTTACTAGCGGACAATGAGCAGTTCTTC. Amino acids: CASSLLADNEQFF.

This sequence joins TRBV5-6 and TRBJ1-2; TRBD1 might be the D (5 bases). The CDR3 has 13 residues. The germline V and J ends were trimmed by 3 bases and 3 bases, with 9 bases remaining between them. CDR1 is SGHDT, CDR2 YYEEEE, per germline. CDR3 region: CASSSGGDYGYTF. The CDR3 nucleotides read TGTGCCAGCAGCTCCGGGGGGGACTATGGCTACACCTTC.

The V gene is TRBV6-5, the J gene TRBJ1-4; tentatively, D is TRBD1 (6 bases). CDR1 is MNHEY and CDR2 is SVGAGI in the germline V gene. V gave up 6 bases and J gave up 0 bases, with 11 bases separating them. CDR3 length: 15 residues. CDR3 DNA sequence: TGTGCCAGCAGGCCTACAGGGTCAACTAATGAAAAACTGTTTTTT. This encodes CASRPTGSTNEKLFF.

V is TRBV10-1 and J is TRBJ1-1; no firm D call. The CDR3 extends over 11 amino acids. V was shortened by 5 bases and J by 4 bases, with 5 bases between the two germline ends. Germline lookup yields CDR1 WNHNN and CDR2 SYGVQD (reference sequence). As DNA, the CDR3 is TGCGCCAGCAGTCAGCCCACTGAAGCTTTCTTT. It yields the protein CASSQPTEAFF.

This sequence joins TRBV29-1 and TRBJ1-2; D is ambiguous. Germline CDR1 SQVTM, CDR2 ANQGSEA. V gave up 4 bases and J gave up 4 bases, with 7 bases separating them. CDR3 length equals 11 residues. The CDR3 sequence is CSVVAGYGYTF. Here the CDR3 DNA reads TGCAGCGTTGTGGCAGGCTATGGCTACACCTTC.

This rearrangement joins TRBV4-1 to TRBJ2-3; 7 nucleotides align to TRBD1. The CDR3 consists of 15 residues. Germline V lookup: CDR1 MGHRA, CDR2 YSYEKL. V lost 0 bases to trimming and J lost 5 bases; unmatched junction nucleotides: 5. For the CDR3, the DNA is TGCGCCAGCAGCCAAGATTCCAGGGGGATAGATACGCAGTATTTT. This sequence encodes CASSQDSRGIDTQYF.

This clone has only a few counts. The chain uses TRBV7-2 and TRBJ1-2, with D possibly being TRBD1 (5 bases). The CDR3 covers 16 residues. CDR1 and CDR2 from the germline V gene are SGHTA and FQGNSA. V lost 3 bases and J 6 bases, leaving 20 bases between the germline ends. The CDR3: CASSFGLGGFFDGYTF. CDR3 coding DNA: TGTGCCAGCAGCTTTGGTTTGGGGGGGTTCTTCGATGGCTACACCTTC.

V is TRBV6-6 and J is TRBJ1-4; the D gene is possibly TRBD1 (6 bases). V gave up 2 bases and J gave up 10 bases, with 14 bases separating them. The CDR3 length is 14 residues. Germline values: CDR1 MNHNY, CDR2 SVGAGI (reference sequence). CDR3 protein: CASSYREIGGKLFF. The CDR3 region has the DNA TGTGCCAGCAGTTACCGGGAGATAGGGGGAAAACTGTTTTTT.

The CDR3 sequence is CASSLSIHTDTQYF. Here the CDR3 DNA reads TGTGCCAGCAGTTTATCGATCCACACAGATACGCAGTATTTT. The rearrangement uses TRBV27 and TRBJ2-3; D not resolved. Between the trimmed V and J ends, which lost 0 bases and 2 bases, there was a span of 6 bases. CDR1 is MNHEY, CDR2 SMNVEV, per germline (reference sequence). This CDR3 comprises 14 residues.

This chain connects TRBV7-9 to TRBJ1-1; D is undetermined. Germline lookup yields CDR1 SEHNR and CDR2 FQNEAQ (reference sequence). This CDR3 contains 14 residues. Trimming removed 5 bases from V and 0 bases from J, with 10 bases in between. The CDR3 here is CASSHVLMNTEAFF. CDR3 bases: TGTGCCAGCAGCCACGTCCTCATGAACACTGAAGCTTTCTTT.